This T cell receptor beta chain was profiled in a study of neurological immune-mediated disorders. TCRdb redid the calling of the 5' RACE reads with MiXCR, one entry per CDR3 protein. The repertoire consists of about 25,000 distinct CDR3 sequences, with approximately 3.2% occurring once and the leading ten covering 6% to 8%. This clonotype was counted at least ten times. Trimming cost V 1 base and J 4 bases; bases outside gene matches: 4. Germline V gene lookup returns CDR1 KGHSH and CDR2 LQKENI. CDR3 length equals 16 residues. The chain joins TRBV18 to TRBJ2-5; TRBD2 agrees at 12 bases. The sequence derives from a woman aged 25-40 years with multiple sclerosis. Sample: PBMCs. The CDR3, as DNA: TGTGCCAGCTCACCACTATCTAGCGGGAGGGGAGAGACCCAGTACTTC. It codes for CASSPLSSGRGETQYF.